This T cell receptor beta chain is drawn from a study of T cell responses to AZD1222 COVID-19 vaccine. About this clone: Its antigen remains unknown.

The CDR3 is 15 amino acids. CDR1 and CDR2 from the germline V gene are SGHRS and YFSETQ. Trimming took 2 bases from V and 6 from J, leaving 12 bases between them. Clones were sequenced by immunoSEQ multiplex PCR, and TCRdb holds only the in-frame ones, with some missing. Among some 110,000 clones, 80% to 90% were seen once, and the ten largest hold roughly 3.7%. Study results and limitations: The breadth and depth of Spike-specific TCRs increased once two AZD1222 doses had been given. It should be noted that donors were predominantly white British and more often female, and clonal diversity was possibly underestimated. No repertoire was sampled before or during the peak T cell response, only after it.

Sequenced material: peripheral blood, taken on day 0 of MenACWY control vaccination. The origin of this receptor is an adult in good health. The V and J genes are TRBV5-1 and TRBJ1-6, with D tentatively TRBD1 (6 bases). CDR3 residues: CASSFWGRINSPLHF. CDR3 nucleotides: TGCGCCAGCAGCTTCTGGGGGCGAATTAATTCACCCCTCCACTTT.